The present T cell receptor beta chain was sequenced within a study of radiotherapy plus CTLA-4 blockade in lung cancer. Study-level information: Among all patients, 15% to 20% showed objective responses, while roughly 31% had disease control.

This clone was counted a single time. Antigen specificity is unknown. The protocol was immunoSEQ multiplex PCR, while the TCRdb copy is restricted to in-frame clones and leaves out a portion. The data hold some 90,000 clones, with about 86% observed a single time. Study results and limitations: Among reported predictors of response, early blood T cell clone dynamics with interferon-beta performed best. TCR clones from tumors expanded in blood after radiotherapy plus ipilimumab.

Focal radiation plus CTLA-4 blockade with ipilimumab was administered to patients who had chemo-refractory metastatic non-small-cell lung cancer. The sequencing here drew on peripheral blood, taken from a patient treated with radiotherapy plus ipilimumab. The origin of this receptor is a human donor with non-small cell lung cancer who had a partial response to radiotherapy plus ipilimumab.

This CDR3 is CASSLRPSGSSYEQYF. The CDR3 nucleotides are TGTGCCAGCAGTTTACGACCTAGCGGGAGCTCCTACGAGCAGTACTTC. V gene TRBV28 combines with J gene TRBJ2-7; 10 bases agree with TRBD2. The length of the CDR3 is 16 residues. Germline loops: CDR1 MDHEN, CDR2 SYDVKM. The trim removed 2 bases at V and 0 bases at J, leaving 4 bases unmatched.